This TCR beta chain was observed in a study of breast tumors, draining lymph nodes, adjacent tissues. In TCRdb, the multiplex PCR reads were re-called with MiXCR into one record per CDR3 protein. The sample has 20,000 to 25,000 distinct CDR3 sequences, approximately 49% seen once. V shed 4 bases, J shed 3 bases, and the junction held 4 bases outside the gene matches. This CDR3 has 14 amino acids. The germline V gene encodes CDR1 DFQATT and CDR2 SNEGSKA (reference sequence). In its sample, this clonotype ranks as medium-sized. Its target is unknown. General study findings and limits: Data only fit, rather than demonstrated, lymph node origin of most tumor T cells. Compared with basal-like, luminal-like tumors shared significantly more repertoire with nontumor tissue. Tumor repertoires ranked between lymph nodes and nontumor tissue in diversity, with V and J gene preferences. Data fit most tumor T cells coming from lymph node, expanding in tumor.

This chain links TRBV20-1 with TRBJ2-7, with 12 positions matching TRBD2. Sequencing was performed on breast tumor tissue. This TCR was sampled from a female donor with breast cancer. Some clones in this sample may be carry-over from other donors' samples. CDR3 coding DNA: TGCAGTGCTACCGGGACTAGCGGGTACTACGAGCAGTACTTC. Its protein is CSATGTSGYYEQYF.